A selection of T cell receptor beta chains follows, all from one sample in a study of regulatory T cells in long-lasting Graves disease. TCRdb independently ran MiXCR on the multiplex PCR reads; one entry per CDR3 protein. The sample holds hundreds of thousands of distinct CDR3 sequences; roughly 16% are singletons and the top ten take about 20%. The sequencing here drew on peripheral blood mononuclear cells (PBMCs), taken at new diagnosis, from a patient treated with antithyroid drugs. These receptors originate from a female donor with Graves disease. Each CDR3 is given with its conserved first and last residue. D genes are given only for firm matches. Not every row has a clone size; where given, it reads once, few, many or a size class.

CDR3 DNA	CDR3 protein	V gene	clone size	D gene	J gene
TGTGCCAGCAGGCGACAGGCAAATAATTCACCCCTCCACTTT	CASRRQANNSPLHF	TRBV27	few	NA	TRBJ1-6
TGTGCCAGCAGCTCCGGACTAGACCCAGCCCCGACATACAATGAGCAGTTCTTC	CASSSGLDPAPTYNEQFF	TRBV9	few	TRBD2	TRBJ2-1
TGTGCCAGCAGAAAAAGGGGCGGGGGGACCTACGAGCAGTACTTC	CASRKRGGGTYEQYF	TRBV5-6	few	TRBD2	TRBJ2-7
TGCGCCAGCAGCCAAGAAAGGACAGGGGTCAAACAGCCCCAGCATTTT	CASSQERTGVKQPQHF	TRBV4-3	few	TRBD1	TRBJ1-5
TGTGCCACCAGTGATCCGGCAGGGCTTACCTACAATGAGCAGTTCTTC	CATSDPAGLTYNEQFF	TRBV24-1	many	NA	TRBJ2-1
TGTGCCAGCAGCTTGACCCGACAGTACAATGAGCAGTTCTTC	CASSLTRQYNEQFF	TRBV7-9	many	NA	TRBJ2-1
TGTGCCAGCAGTTCCACTACTGCGGGACAGAGCTCCTACGAGCAGTACTTC	CASSSTTAGQSSYEQYF	TRBV7-9	many	NA	TRBJ2-7
TGTGCCAGCAGCTTAAATCACGGGGAGAATCCAAATCAGCCCCAGCATTTT	CASSLNHGENPNQPQHF	TRBV11-2	many	NA	TRBJ1-5
TGTGCCAGCAGGTCGATACAGAAACTGAACACTGAAGCTTTCTTT	CASRSIQKLNTEAFF	TRBV6-1	many	NA	TRBJ1-1
TGTGCCAGCAGTGTCCGACAGTCGCAAGAGACCCAGTACTTC	CASSVRQSQETQYF	TRBV2	once	NA	TRBJ2-5
TGCGCCAGCAGCTTGGGACTAGCGGGGGTCTACGAGCAGTACTTC	CASSLGLAGVYEQYF	TRBV5-1	many	TRBD2	TRBJ2-7
TGCGCCAGCAGCCGAGCGCGGGACTACCAGACCTACAATGAGCAGTTCTTC	CASSRARDYQTYNEQFF	TRBV4-1	few	TRBD2	TRBJ2-1
TGTGCCAGCAGCCCGCCGGGGGGGCTCTCCTACGAGCAGTACTTC	CASSPPGGLSYEQYF	TRBV27	once	TRBD2	TRBJ2-7
TGTGCCAGCAGTCCCCAGGGACGGGCCTACAATGAGCAGTTCTTC	CASSPQGRAYNEQFF	TRBV12-3/TRBV12-4	once	NA	TRBJ2-1
TGTGCCAGCAGGGTACTAGCGGGAGGAGGAGGAAATGAGCAGTTCTTC	CASRVLAGGGGNEQFF	TRBV6-2/TRBV6-3	many	TRBD2	TRBJ2-1
TGTGCCATCAGTGAGTCGAGCTTGGGGACAGGGTGGCGGAACACTGAAGCTTTCTTT	CAISESSLGTGWRNTEAFF	TRBV10-3	many	TRBD1	TRBJ1-1
TGTGCCAGCAGCTTAACCCCCCCGGGAGTGCTGGGGAATGAGCAGTTCTTC	CASSLTPPGVLGNEQFF	TRBV7-3	many	NA	TRBJ2-1
TGCAGTGCCCCTCCAGGGGGTAACACCGGGGAGCTGTTTTTT	CSAPPGGNTGELFF	TRBV20-1	many	TRBD1	TRBJ2-2
TGTGCCAGCAGCTCAACTAGTTACTTCACCTCTTCCTACGAGCAGTACTTC	CASSSTSYFTSSYEQYF	TRBV13	many	NA	TRBJ2-7
TGCAGCGTTAGGACCGAGATTTCTTTCTTT	CSVRTEISFF	TRBV29-1	many	NA	TRBJ1-1
TGTGCCATCAGTGAGACGAGCCCAGATACGCAGTATTTT	CAISETSPDTQYF	TRBV10-3	NA	NA	TRBJ2-3
TGTGCCAGCAGTTACCCCGGACAGGTGAACACTGAAGCTTTCTTT	CASSYPGQVNTEAFF	TRBV6-2/TRBV6-3	many	TRBD1	TRBJ1-1
TGTGCCAGCAGTTCTTCAGCGGGAAGCACAGATACGCAGTATTTT	CASSSSAGSTDTQYF	TRBV12-3/TRBV12-4	many	TRBD2	TRBJ2-3
TGTGCCAGTACCAAGGTGGGAGGCTCTGGGGCCAACGTCCTGACTTTC	CASTKVGGSGANVLTF	TRBV19	NA	NA	TRBJ2-6
TGTGCCACCTTTAGCCTGATGAGCTCCTACAATGAGCAGTTCTTC	CATFSLMSSYNEQFF	TRBV24-1	few	NA	TRBJ2-1
TGTGCCAGCAGCTCCCGGGTTCTGAACACTGAAGCTTTCTTT	CASSSRVLNTEAFF	TRBV11-2	many	NA	TRBJ1-1
TGCGCCAGCAGCCACGTTGGACGGCAGTTAAATCAGCCCCAGCATTTT	CASSHVGRQLNQPQHF	TRBV4-1	many	NA	TRBJ1-5
TGTGCCAGCAGTTTACCGGGTCGGGCGACCCAGTACTTC	CASSLPGRATQYF	TRBV12-3/TRBV12-4	few	NA	TRBJ2-5
TGCGCCAGCAGCTTGGTGTCAGGGGTTGATGGGGCCAACGTCCTGACTTTC	CASSLVSGVDGANVLTF	TRBV5-1	few	NA	TRBJ2-6